This entry lists 16 T cell receptor beta chains sequenced from one sample in a study of shared clonotypes between healthy human individuals. This table comes from immunoSEQ multiplex PCR, and its TCRdb copy is limited to in-frame clones, with some not included. Found here are over 2 million clones, about 95% of them singletons; the top ten hold more than 0.1%. What was sequenced was naive CD4+ T cells sorted from blood. The subset here: CD45RA+ positively selected. Receptor source: a man aged 18 to 30 in good health.

Only one count was recorded for this clone. The rearrangement uses TRBV7-3 and TRBJ1-6; weak D call: TRBD1 (5 bases). CDR1 SGHTA and CDR2 FQGTGA come from the germline V gene. V was clipped by 2 bases and J by 9 bases, with 11 bases between them. The CDR3 totals 14 residues. CDR3 residues: CASSLGGVSSPLHF. The CDR3 DNA sequence: TGTGCCAGCAGCTTAGGGGGGGTGAGTTCACCCCTCCACTTT.

The genes are TRBV10-1 and TRBJ2-7; perhaps TRBD1 as D (6 bases). V was clipped by 0 bases and J by 4 bases, with 13 bases between them. The germline V gene encodes CDR1 WNHNN and CDR2 SYGVQD (reference sequence). The CDR3 runs to 15 residues. CDR3 protein: CASSESSGVNYEQYF. The CDR3 region has the DNA TGCGCCAGCAGTGAGTCATCAGGGGTTAATTACGAGCAGTACTTC.

This clone was counted only a few times. The chain employs TRBV6-1 and TRBJ1-2; a weak D match, TRBD1 (5 bases). Germline V lookup: CDR1 MNHNS, CDR2 SASEGT. The germline V and J ends were trimmed by 6 bases and 4 bases, with 15 bases remaining between them. The CDR3 length is 14 residues. CDR3 sequence: CASSASRGPYGYTF. The DNA for the CDR3 is TGTGCCAGCAGCGCATCTCGGGGACCCTATGGCTACACCTTC.

With respect to this clone: This specimen includes other DNA sequences encoding the same CDR3. V gene TRBV6-5 combines with J gene TRBJ1-1, with no clear D. Trimming took off 6 bases at V and 1 base at J, with 9 bases between the two ends. Germline V CDR1 and CDR2: MNHEY, SVGAGI. This CDR3 comprises 13 residues. This CDR3 is CASRRGENTEAFF. CDR3 DNA: TGTGCCAGCAGACGAGGTGAGAACACTGAAGCTTTCTTT.

For this clone: Other DNA sequences in the sample encode the same CDR3. The chain joins TRBV18 to TRBJ2-7; 7 bases align to TRBD1. V dropped 3 bases and J dropped 2; count of bases not matched to a gene: 4. Germline CDR1 and CDR2: KGHSH and LQKENI. The CDR3 has 14 residues. DNA of the CDR3: TGTGCCAGCTCACCGAGACAGGGCGCCTACGAGCAGTACTTC. Translated, it gives CASSPRQGAYEQYF.

This clone was found once. The rearrangement uses TRBV30 and TRBJ1-1; TRBD1 agrees at 8 bases. This CDR3 has 16 residues. Germline V gene sequence: CDR1 GTSNPN, CDR2 SVGIG (reference sequence). V was pared by 2 bases and J by 0 bases, with 8 bases of the junction left unmatched. The CDR3 here is CAWSPPGQGMNTEAFF. CDR3 coding DNA: TGTGCCTGGAGTCCCCCCGGACAGGGAATGAACACTGAAGCTTTCTTT.

The chain has TRBV5-6 and TRBJ2-7; TRBD1 aligns across 7 bases. There are 15 residues in the CDR3. V lost 1 base, J lost 0 bases, and 4 bases stayed unmatched. Germline assignment: CDR1 SGHDT and CDR2 YYEEEE. The CDR3 DNA follows: TGTGCCAGCAGCTTGAAACAGGGGATCTCCTACGAGCAGTACTTC. Amino acids: CASSLKQGISYEQYF.

This clone has just one count. The CDR3 DNA follows: TGCGCCAGCAGTGGGTTAAACACAGATACGCAGTATTTT. Its protein is CASSGLNTDTQYF. This chain joins TRBV5-1 and TRBJ2-3; D is undetermined. The CDR3 totals 13 residues. Germline CDR1 reads SGHRS; CDR2 reads YFSETQ. Trimming stripped 5 bases from V and 2 bases from J, with 9 bases between.

This sequence joins TRBV30 and TRBJ1-6; 8 bases line up with TRBD1. Germline values: CDR1 GTSNPN, CDR2 SVGIG (reference sequence). J lost 6 bases, V lost 2 bases, and 6 bases had no gene match. CDR3 size: 15 residues. CDR3 DNA sequence: TGTGCCTGGAGTCCCCAGGACAGGGTTAATTCACCCCTCCACTTT. Encoded protein: CAWSPQDRVNSPLHF.

This clone was seen once. CDR3 amino acids: CASSDATVNYGYTF. The CDR3 DNA follows: TGTGCCAGCAGTGATGCCACGGTGAACTATGGCTACACCTTC. This chain links TRBV2 with TRBJ1-2; D not resolved. This CDR3 contains 14 residues. Germline V gene data show CDR1 as SNHLY and CDR2 as FYNNEI. V lost 3 bases and J lost 2, with 10 bases in between.

The genes are TRBV19 and TRBJ1-4, with 7 bases lining up with TRBD1. This CDR3 is built from 14 residues. After removal of 7 bases from V and 10 bases from J, the junction contained 12 bases not matched to a gene. Germline assignment: CDR1 LNHDA and CDR2 SQIVND (reference sequence). As DNA, the CDR3 is TGTGCCAGTACCGCTACAGGGGTTGGTAGAAAACTGTTTTTT. Amino acids: CASTATGVGRKLFF.

Details on this clone: The sample carries other DNA sequences with the same CDR3. This chain uses TRBV18 with TRBJ1-4; D call uncertain. The CDR3 sequence is 13 residues long. The V and J ends lost 3 bases and 5 bases respectively, with 7 bases between them. Germline CDR1 is KGHSH and CDR2 is LQKENI. CDR3 residues: CASSPGLNEKLFF. CDR3 coding DNA: TGTGCCAGCTCACCGGGGTTAAATGAAAAACTGTTTTTT.

A single count supports this clone. V usage is TRBV11-2 and J usage is TRBJ2-5, with no clear D. This CDR3 is 15 amino acids long. Germline assignment: CDR1 SGHAT and CDR2 FQNNGV. V lost 5 bases and J 5 bases, leaving 18 bases between the germline ends. The CDR3, as DNA: TGTGCCAGCAGCCCTTCGTCCCAGCCAGTGGAGACCCAGTACTTC. Translation: CASSPSSQPVETQYF.

This chain connects TRBV25-1 to TRBJ2-1; D is unresolved. Per germline, CDR1 MGHDK and CDR2 SYGVNS. The CDR3 totals 13 residues. V lost 2 bases, J lost 5 bases, and 7 bases lay in between. Here the CDR3 reads CASSEARNNEQFF. CDR3 in DNA: TGTGCCAGCAGTGAAGCAAGGAACAATGAGCAGTTCTTC.

This chain joins TRBV9 and TRBJ1-2; 7 bases fit TRBD1. The CDR3 has 15 residues. The germline gives CDR1 SGDLS, CDR2 YYNGEE. Trimming at V came to 4 bases and at J to 3 bases, leaving 9 bases not matched to a gene. The CDR3 reads CASSLDRAGYYGYTF. The CDR3 nucleotides are TGTGCCAGCAGCCTTGACAGGGCGGGGTACTATGGCTACACCTTC.

To note about this clone: A read error may be the cause here, since a much bigger clone is one base away. Different DNA sequences within this sample yield the same CDR3. This chain joins TRBV29-1 and TRBJ2-3; D unclear. CDR1 and CDR2 from the germline V gene are SQVTM and ANQGSEA. V was shortened by 7 bases and J by 9 bases, with 14 bases between the two germline ends. This CDR3 is 11 amino acids long. CDR3 DNA sequence: TGCAGCGCCCTCGTTGCCGACACGCAGTATTTT. Amino acid sequence: CSALVADTQYF.